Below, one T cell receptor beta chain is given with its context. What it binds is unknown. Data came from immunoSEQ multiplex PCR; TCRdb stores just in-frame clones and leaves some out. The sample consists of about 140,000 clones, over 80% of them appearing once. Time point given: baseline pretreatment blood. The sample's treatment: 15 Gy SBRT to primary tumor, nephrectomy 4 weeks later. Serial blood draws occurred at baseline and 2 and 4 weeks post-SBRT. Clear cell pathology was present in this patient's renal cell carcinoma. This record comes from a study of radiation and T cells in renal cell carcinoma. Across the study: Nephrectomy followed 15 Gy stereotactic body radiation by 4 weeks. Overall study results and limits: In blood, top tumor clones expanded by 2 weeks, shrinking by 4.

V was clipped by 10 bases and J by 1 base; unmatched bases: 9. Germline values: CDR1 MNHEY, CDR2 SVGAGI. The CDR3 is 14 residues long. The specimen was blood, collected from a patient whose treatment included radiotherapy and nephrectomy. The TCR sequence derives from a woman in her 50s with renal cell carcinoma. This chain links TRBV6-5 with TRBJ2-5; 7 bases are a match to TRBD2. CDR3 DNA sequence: TGTGCCATCGCCGAGACGGGGGGCCAAGAGACCCAGTACTTC. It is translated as CAIAETGGQETQYF.